There are many counts of the clone carrying this T cell receptor beta chain. Germline trimming cut 4 bases from V and 5 bases from J; bases unmatched to any gene: 8. This CDR3 comprises 15 residues. CDR1 and CDR2 from the germline V gene are DFQATT and SNEGSKA (reference sequence). One entry per CDR3 protein, called by TCRdb with MiXCR from the RT-PCR reads. This table holds almost 700,000 distinct CDR3 sequences, more than 13% found once. Material for sequencing was memory CD4+ T cells from blood. The chain employs TRBV20-1 and TRBJ2-2; TRBD1 agrees at 9 bases. This clonotype was sampled from a female donor in good health, serving as a healthy control. The CDR3 DNA follows: TGCAGTGCTAACACAGGGGGCGCGCGAACCGGGGAGCTGTTTTTT. Protein sequence: CSANTGGARTGELFF.